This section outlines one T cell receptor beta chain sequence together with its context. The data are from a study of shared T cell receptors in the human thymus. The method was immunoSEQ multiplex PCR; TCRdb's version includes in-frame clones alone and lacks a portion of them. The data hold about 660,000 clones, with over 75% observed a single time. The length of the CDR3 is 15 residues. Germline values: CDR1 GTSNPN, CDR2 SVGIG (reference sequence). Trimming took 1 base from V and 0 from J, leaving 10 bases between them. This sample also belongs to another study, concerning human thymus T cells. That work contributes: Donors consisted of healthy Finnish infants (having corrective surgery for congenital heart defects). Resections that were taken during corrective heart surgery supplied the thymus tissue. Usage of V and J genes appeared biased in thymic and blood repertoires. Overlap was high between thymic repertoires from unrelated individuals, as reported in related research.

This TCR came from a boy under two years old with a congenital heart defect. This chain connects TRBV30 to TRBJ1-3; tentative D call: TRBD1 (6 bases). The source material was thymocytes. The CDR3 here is CAWSATGPSGNTIYF. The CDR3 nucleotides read TGTGCCTGGAGTGCCACAGGGCCCTCTGGAAACACCATATATTTT.